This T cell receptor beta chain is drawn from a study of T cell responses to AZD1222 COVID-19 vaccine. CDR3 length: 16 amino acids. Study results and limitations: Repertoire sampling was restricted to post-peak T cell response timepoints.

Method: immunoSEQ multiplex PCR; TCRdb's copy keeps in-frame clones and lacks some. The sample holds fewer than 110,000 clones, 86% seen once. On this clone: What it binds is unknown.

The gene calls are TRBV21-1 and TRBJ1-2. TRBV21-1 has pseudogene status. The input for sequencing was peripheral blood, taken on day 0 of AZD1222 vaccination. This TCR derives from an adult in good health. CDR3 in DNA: TGTGCCAGCAGCAAAGTAAACGAAGCGGGACTCTATGGCTACACCTTC. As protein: CASSKVNEAGLYGYTF.